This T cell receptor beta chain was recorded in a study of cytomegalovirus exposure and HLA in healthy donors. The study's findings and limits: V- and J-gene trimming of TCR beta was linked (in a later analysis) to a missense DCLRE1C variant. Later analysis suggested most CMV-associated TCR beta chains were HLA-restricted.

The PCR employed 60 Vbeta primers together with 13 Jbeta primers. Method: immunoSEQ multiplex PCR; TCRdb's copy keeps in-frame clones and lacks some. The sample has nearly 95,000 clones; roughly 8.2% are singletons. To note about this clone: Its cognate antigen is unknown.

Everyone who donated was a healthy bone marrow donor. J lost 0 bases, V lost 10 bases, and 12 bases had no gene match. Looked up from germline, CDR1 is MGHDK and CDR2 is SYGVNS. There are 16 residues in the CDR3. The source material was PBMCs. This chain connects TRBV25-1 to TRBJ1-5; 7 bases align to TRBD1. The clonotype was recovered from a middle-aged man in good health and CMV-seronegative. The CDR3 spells CAIRDRDRDSNQPQHF. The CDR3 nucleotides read TGTGCCATCAGAGACCGGGACAGAGATAGCAATCAGCCCCAGCATTTT.